The 3 T cell receptor beta chains given below trace back to one sample, sequenced in a study of identical twins. Via MiXCR, TCRdb re-called the 5' RACE reads, giving one row per CDR3 protein. The sample has fewer than 250,000 distinct CDR3 sequences, approximately 7.9% seen once; the top ten hold around 5.4%. These same data were also listed under a study on yellow fever vaccine responses in identical twins.

Source material: CD8+ T cells sorted from blood. The receptors originated from a young woman in good health.

This clonotype was detected a few times. V gene TRBV24-1 combines with J gene TRBJ1-1, with a possible D match to TRBD1 (5 bases). The V end lost 2 bases, the J end lost 8 bases, and 14 bases lay between the germline ends. Germline V gene sequence: CDR1 KGHDR, CDR2 SFDVKD. This CDR3 is 14 amino acids long. The CDR3 DNA reads TGTGCCACCAGTGATTCCCACGGGACTCTAGAAGCTTTCTTT. This sequence encodes CATSDSHGTLEAFF.

This clonotype has ten or more counts. The chain employs TRBV4-1 and TRBJ2-5; D is unresolved. The CDR3 is 18 residues long. Trimming stripped 1 base from V and 4 bases from J, with 22 bases between. Germline values: CDR1 MGHRA, CDR2 YSYEKL. As DNA, the CDR3 is TGCGCCAGCAGCCAAGTTATTCCTGTGGCCGAAGCCCTAGAGACCCAGTACTTC. This sequence encodes CASSQVIPVAEALETQYF.

This clonotype was picked up many times. CDR3 coding DNA: TGTGCCAGCAGCTTGGTTTGGAGGACAGGGAGTAATGAGCAGTTCTTC. Encoded protein: CASSLVWRTGSNEQFF. This chain uses TRBV5-6 with TRBJ2-1; 8 bases agree with TRBD1. Germline V gene lookup returns CDR1 SGHDT and CDR2 YYEEEE. V lost 0 bases and J lost 7; bases outside the gene matches: 9. This CDR3 is built from 16 residues.